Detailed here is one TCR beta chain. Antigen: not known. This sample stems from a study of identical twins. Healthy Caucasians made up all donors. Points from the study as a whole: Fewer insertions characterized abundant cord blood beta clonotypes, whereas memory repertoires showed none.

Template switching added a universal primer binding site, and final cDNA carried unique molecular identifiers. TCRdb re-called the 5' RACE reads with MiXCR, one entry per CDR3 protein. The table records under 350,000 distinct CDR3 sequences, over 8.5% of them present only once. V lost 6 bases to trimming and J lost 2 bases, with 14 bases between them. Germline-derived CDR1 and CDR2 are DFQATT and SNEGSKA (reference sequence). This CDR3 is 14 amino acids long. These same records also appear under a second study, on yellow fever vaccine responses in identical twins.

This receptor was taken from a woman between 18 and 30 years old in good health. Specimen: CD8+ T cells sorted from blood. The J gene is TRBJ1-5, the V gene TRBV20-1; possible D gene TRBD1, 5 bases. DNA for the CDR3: TGCAGTGCGGGGGTCTTAATTGGCAATCAGCCCCAGCATTTT. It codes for CSAGVLIGNQPQHF.